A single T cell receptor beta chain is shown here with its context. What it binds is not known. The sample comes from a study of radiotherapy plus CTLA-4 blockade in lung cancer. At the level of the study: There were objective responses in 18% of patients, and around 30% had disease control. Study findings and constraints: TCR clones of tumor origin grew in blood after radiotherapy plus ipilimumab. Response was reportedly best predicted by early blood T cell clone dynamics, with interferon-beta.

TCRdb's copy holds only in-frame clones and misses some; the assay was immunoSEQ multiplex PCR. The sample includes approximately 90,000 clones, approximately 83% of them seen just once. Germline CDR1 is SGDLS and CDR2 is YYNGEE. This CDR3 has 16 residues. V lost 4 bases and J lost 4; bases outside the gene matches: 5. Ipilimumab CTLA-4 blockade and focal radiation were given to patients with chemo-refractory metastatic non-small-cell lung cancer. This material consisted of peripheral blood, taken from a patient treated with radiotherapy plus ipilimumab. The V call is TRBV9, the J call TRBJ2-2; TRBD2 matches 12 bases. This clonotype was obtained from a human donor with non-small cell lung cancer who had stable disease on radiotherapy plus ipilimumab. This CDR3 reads CASSPQTSGSTGELFF. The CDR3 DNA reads TGTGCCAGCAGCCCCCAGACTAGCGGGAGCACCGGGGAGCTGTTTTTT.